This T cell receptor (beta chain) comes out of a study of Ad26.COV2.S vaccination and SARS-CoV-2 variants. V dropped 6 bases and J dropped 4; count of bases not matched to a gene: 9. Germline CDR1 reads MGHDK; CDR2 reads SYGVNS. The CDR3 runs 15 residues. Profiled with immunoSEQ multiplex PCR; TCRdb holds only in-frame clones, not every one. Among about 350,000 clones listed, around 89% were seen once. The treatment here: 15 to 20 received Ad26.COV2.S at low or high dose, single or two shots; 5 received placebo; per-sample allocation not given. Day 63 after the first injection of vaccine or placebo was the sampling time.

The TCR originated in a person between 18 and 60 years old who received the Ad26.COV2.S COVID-19 vaccine or a placebo. The specimen comprised peripheral blood, sampled in a trial of Ad26.COV2.S vaccine versus placebo. The chain recombines TRBV25-1 with TRBJ1-1; 9 bases are shared with TRBD1. The CDR3 reads CASRHTGGKATEAFF. The CDR3 DNA follows: TGTGCCAGCAGGCACACAGGGGGCAAGGCCACTGAAGCTTTCTTT.